This T cell receptor beta chain was obtained from a study of glioma-infiltrating T cells after dendritic cell vaccination. Study-wide background: Three intradermal dendritic cell vaccine injections were given every two weeks.

Assay: immunoSEQ multiplex PCR; the TCRdb copy retains only in-frame clones and omits some. The table has 50,000 to 60,000 clones, just under 85% seen once. The CDR3 has 15 residues. Germline V gene sequence: CDR1 GTSNPN, CDR2 SVGIG (reference sequence). Between the trimmed V and J ends, which lost 2 bases and 6 bases, there was a span of 16 bases. Described time point: after dendritic cell vaccination, including at tumor progression/relapse. The chain combines TRBV30 with TRBJ2-2; no reliable D call. Specimen: blood, collected after dendritic cell vaccination. This TCR was recovered from a human donor with glioblastoma. CDR3 loop: CAWSLGYGKPGELFF. DNA for the CDR3: TGTGCCTGGAGTCTCGGGTATGGAAAACCCGGGGAGCTGTTTTTT. Supplemented by reference TRBV30 and TRBJ2-2, the full variable domain reads SQTIHQWPATLVQPVGSPLSLECTVEGTSNPNLYWYRQAAGRGLQLLFYSVGIGQISSEVPQNLSASRPQDRQFILSSKKLLLSDSGFYLCAWSLGYGKPGELFFGEGSRLTVL.